A single sample is the source of the 24 T cell receptor beta chains below, sequenced in a study of beta chain features in type 1 diabetes. The study reverse transcribed the entire isolated RNA, so it sequenced expressed TCRB transcripts. Sequencing used immunoSEQ multiplex PCR; TCRdb keeps in-frame clones, though not all of them. Of around 430,000 clones in the sample, over 25% were seen once. Material: naive CD4+ T cells from blood. These receptors were taken from a young man in good health.

The CDR3 DNA is TGTGCCAGCAGCCAGTTCCCCGGCGGGCAGTTCTTC. Its protein product is CASSQFPGGQFF. The V and J genes are TRBV6-1 and TRBJ2-1; D uncertain. The CDR3 contains 12 residues. V lost 6 bases to trimming and J lost 12 bases, with 15 bases between them. Germline lookup yields CDR1 MNHNS and CDR2 SASEGT.

This clone was picked up a small number of times. This sequence joins TRBV30 and TRBJ2-3, with 11 positions matching TRBD2. CDR3 length: 15 residues. Germline CDR1 is GTSNPN and CDR2 is SVGIG (reference sequence). V shed 3 bases and J 5 bases; nucleotides not matched to a gene: 7. The CDR3 reads CAWSKLAGGRDTQYF. In nucleotides, the CDR3 is TGTGCCTGGAGCAAGTTAGCGGGAGGGCGAGATACGCAGTATTTT.

This rearrangement joins TRBV5-1 to TRBJ2-7; 9 bases match TRBD1. V gave up 2 bases and J gave up 3 bases; unmatched junction bases: 3. CDR1 and CDR2 from the germline V gene are SGHRS and YFSETQ. The CDR3 is 14 residues long. CDR3 coding DNA: TGCGCCAGCAGCTTACAGGGGGCAGGCTACGAGCAGTACTTC. Protein sequence: CASSLQGAGYEQYF.

V and J are TRBV30 and TRBJ1-2; TRBD1 matches 11 bases. V was clipped by 3 bases and J by 8 bases; unmatched bases: 5. In germline, CDR1 is GTSNPN, CDR2 SVGIG (reference sequence). This CDR3 is built from 13 residues. In DNA, the CDR3 is TGTGCCTGGAGCCGCGGGACAGGGGGAGGCTACACCTTC. This gives the protein CAWSRGTGGGYTF.

The rearrangement joins TRBV28 to TRBJ2-4, with 7 bases that match TRBD1. CDR1 is MDHEN and CDR2 is SYDVKM in the germline V gene. The trim removed 5 bases at V and 0 bases at J, leaving 10 bases unmatched. The CDR3 contains 17 residues. The CDR3 DNA sequence: TGTGCCAGCAGTCTTCCTAGGGACAGCCTAGCCAAAAACATTCAGTACTTC. Its translation is CASSLPRDSLAKNIQYF. Full variable domain (outside the CDR3, taken from reference TRBV28 and TRBJ2-4): DVKVTQSSRYLVKRTGEKVFLECVQDMDHENMFWYRQDPGLGLRLIYFSYDVKMKEKGDIPEGYSVSREKKERFSLILESASTNQTSMYLCASSLPRDSLAKNIQYFGAGTRLSVL.

The rearrangement joins TRBV2 to TRBJ2-3; D unclear. V was pared by 4 bases and J by 0 bases, with 8 bases between. Germline CDR1 SNHLY, CDR2 FYNNEI. The CDR3 has 14 amino acids. The CDR3 sequence is CASSGTTSTDTQYF. The DNA for the CDR3 is TGTGCCAGCAGTGGGACCACTAGCACAGATACGCAGTATTTT.

Of note for this clone: Sequence at one end of the junction differs from germline and may be a read error. The chain couples TRBV7-7 to TRBJ2-7; D possibly corresponds to TRBD2 (5 bases). The CDR3 is 13 amino acids. Germline CDR1 is SSHAT and CDR2 is FNYEAQ (reference sequence). The CDR3 reads CASSLGRNYEQYF. CDR3 bases: TGTGCTAGCAGCTTGGGGAGAAATTACGAGCAGTACTTC.

V usage is TRBV14 and J usage is TRBJ2-1, with TRBD2 matching 8 bases. The CDR3 runs to 20 residues. Trimming took 0 bases from V and 4 from J; bases not matched to a gene: 17. In germline, CDR1 is SGHDN, CDR2 FVKESK. CDR3 region: CASSQDQRTSRGGIYNEQFF. The CDR3 region has the DNA TGTGCCAGCAGCCAAGATCAGCGGACTAGCCGGGGAGGGATTTACAATGAGCAGTTCTTC.

CDR3 bases: TGCAGCGTTCAGACAGTTTTGGCTAACTATGGCTACACCTTC. Translated: CSVQTVLANYGYTF. The rearrangement joins TRBV29-1 to TRBJ1-2, with D perhaps matching TRBD1 (5 bases). This CDR3 has 14 residues. In germline, CDR1 is SQVTM, CDR2 ANQGSEA. V was cut by 5 bases and J by 0 bases, with 13 bases left in between.

The chain is built from TRBV7-9 and TRBJ2-5; 7 nucleotides agree with TRBD1. Trimming cost V 5 bases and J 7 bases; bases outside gene matches: 10. Germline V gene sequence: CDR1 SEHNR, CDR2 FQNEAQ (reference sequence). The CDR3 is made up of 14 amino acids. The CDR3 spells CASSPDRETGTQYF. The CDR3 coding sequence is TGTGCCAGCAGCCCCGACAGGGAGACAGGGACCCAGTACTTC.

V and J are TRBV5-1 and TRBJ2-1, with D perhaps TRBD2 (6 bases). Deletions cut 1 base from V and 4 bases from J, with 9 bases between. Germline lookup yields CDR1 SGHRS and CDR2 YFSETQ. CDR3 length: 14 amino acids. CDR3 in DNA: TGCGCCAGCAGCTTGACTAGCACATACAATGAGCAGTTCTTC. Amino acids: CASSLTSTYNEQFF.

In this sample, this clone turned up once. The chain employs TRBV15 and TRBJ1-1, with D possibly being TRBD1 (6 bases). V was trimmed by 2 bases and J by 1 base, leaving 11 bases between them. This CDR3 comprises 15 residues. Germline CDR1 is LNHNV and CDR2 is YYDKDF (reference sequence). The CDR3 sequence: CATSRPGAANTEAFF. CDR3 DNA: TGTGCCACCAGCAGACCAGGGGCGGCGAACACTGAAGCTTTCTTT. Drawing the rest from reference TRBV15 and TRBJ1-1, the complete variable domain is DAMVIQNPRYQVTQFGKPVTLSCSQTLNHNVMYWYQQKSSQAPKLLFHYYDKDFNNEADTPDNFQSRRPNTSFCFLDIRSPGLGDTAMYLCATSRPGAANTEAFFGQGTRLTVV.

The V and J genes are TRBV10-3 and TRBJ1-1, with D possibly matching TRBD1 (5 bases). The V end was cut by 4 bases, the J end by 4 bases, with 19 bases between. Germline V lookup: CDR1 ENHRY, CDR2 SYGVKD. The CDR3 sequence is 16 residues long. The CDR3 reads CAISGGPQRGSTEAFF. The CDR3 DNA is TGTGCCATCAGTGGGGGACCCCAACGGGGAAGCACTGAAGCTTTCTTT.

The chain couples TRBV28 to TRBJ2-1; D gene ambiguous. The CDR3 spans 12 residues. V was clipped by 10 bases and J by 6 bases, with 13 bases between them. Germline loops: CDR1 MDHEN, CDR2 SYDVKM. CDR3: CATVLRPNEQFF. The CDR3 DNA reads as TGTGCCACCGTTTTGAGACCCAATGAGCAGTTCTTC.

The chain links TRBV6-1 to TRBJ2-7; 12 nucleotides match TRBD2. Germline-derived CDR1 and CDR2 are MNHNS and SASEGT. The CDR3 extends over 15 amino acids. The ends lost 3 bases at V and 6 bases at J; junction bases unmatched: 6. The DNA for the CDR3 is TGTGCCAGCAGTGATATGACTAGCGGGAGTCCCGAGCAGTACTTC. It yields the protein CASSDMTSGSPEQYF.

The table lists this clone with a few counts. The chain joins TRBV7-9 to TRBJ2-7; 7 nucleotides agree with TRBD1. The J segment lost 4 bases and the V segment lost 7 bases, leaving 10 bases of the junction unmatched. The CDR3 covers 14 residues. Germline-derived CDR1 and CDR2 are SEHNR and FQNEAQ (reference sequence). Here the CDR3 reads CASTFPTGKYEQYF. The CDR3 nucleotides are TGTGCCAGCACATTCCCGACAGGGAAATACGAGCAGTACTTC.

The CDR3 spells CASSYYGTGYRETQYF. The CDR3 DNA sequence: TGTGCCAGCAGTTACTACGGGACAGGGTATAGGGAGACCCAGTACTTC. The chain carries TRBV6-5 and TRBJ2-5; 9 positions agree with TRBD1. The CDR3 extends over 16 amino acids. CDR1 and CDR2 from the germline V gene are MNHEY and SVGAGI. J gave up 5 bases and V 1 base, and 8 bases lay outside the gene matches.

As concerns this clone: The same CDR3 arises from other DNA sequences in this sample as well. J is TRBJ2-3 and V is TRBV2, with D possibly being TRBD1 or TRBD2 (5 bases each). From germline, CDR1 is SNHLY and CDR2 FYNNEI. The V gene lost 4 bases and the J gene lost 3 bases, with 5 bases spanning the gap. The CDR3 has 12 residues. CDR3 sequence reads: CASSGGTDTQYF. In DNA form, the CDR3 reads TGTGCCAGCAGTGGGGGGACAGATACGCAGTATTTT.

V usage is TRBV6-6 and J usage is TRBJ2-3; D is uncertain. The germline V gene has CDR1 MNHNY and CDR2 SVGAGI (reference sequence). The CDR3 spans 12 residues. The V and J ends lost 3 bases and 6 bases respectively, with 7 bases between them. The CDR3 coding sequence is TGTGCCAGCAGTTATAACACCGATACGCAGTATTTT. It specifies CASSYNTDTQYF.

The V call is TRBV29-1, the J call TRBJ1-2, with a weak D call TRBD1 (5 bases). CDR1 SQVTM and CDR2 ANQGSEA come from the germline V gene. The CDR3 loop spans 12 amino acids. Trimming shortened V by 6 bases and J by 1 base, and 9 bases separated the two germline ends. The CDR3 region has the DNA TGCAGCGTCCGAGGGGATAACTATGGCTACACCTTC. Translating it yields CSVRGDNYGYTF.

The V call is TRBV5-4, the J call TRBJ2-5; 9 bases align to TRBD2. Per germline, CDR1 SGHNT and CDR2 YYREEE (reference sequence). This CDR3 is built from 20 residues. V lost 4 bases and J lost 2; bases outside the gene matches: 21. The CDR3 region is CASSVLSIVGREGRQETQYF. The CDR3 DNA reads as TGTGCCAGCAGCGTCCTAAGCATAGTCGGGCGGGAGGGTCGGCAAGAGACCCAGTACTTC.

This clone was picked up a small number of times. Other DNA sequences in the same sample also yield this CDR3. J is TRBJ2-7 and V is TRBV29-1, with TRBD2 matching over 9 bases. Germline lookup yields CDR1 SQVTM and CDR2 ANQGSEA. The CDR3 spans 11 residues. Unmatched junction bases numbered 0, after V lost 5 bases and J lost 4 bases. The CDR3 reads CSVLAGYEQYF. In nucleotides, the CDR3 is TGCAGCGTTCTAGCGGGGTACGAGCAGTACTTC.

This rearrangement joins TRBV7-9 to TRBJ2-3, with TRBD2 matching over 7 bases. Trimming took 3 bases from V and 3 from J; bases not matched to a gene: 6. The CDR3 runs to 15 residues. Germline V CDR1 and CDR2: SEHNR, FQNEAQ (reference sequence). The CDR3 protein is CASSFSGLKTDTQYF. CDR3 nucleotides: TGTGCCAGCAGCTTCTCGGGACTAAAGACAGATACGCAGTATTTT. Using reference TRBV7-9 and TRBJ2-3 for the parts outside the CDR3, the full variable domain is DTGVSQNPRHKITKRGQNVTFRCDPISEHNRLYWYRQTLGQGPEFLTYFQNEAQLEKSRLLSDRFSAERPKGSFSTLEIQRTEQGDSAMYLCASSFSGLKTDTQYFGPGTRLTVL.

This clone was counted a few times. The chain has TRBV29-1 and TRBJ2-3; D might be TRBD1 or TRBD2, each matching 6 bases. V lost 5 bases and J 1 base, leaving 16 bases between the germline ends. The CDR3 length is 15 residues. In germline, CDR1 is SQVTM, CDR2 ANQGSEA. This CDR3 reads CSVSPKGGRTDTQYF. CDR3 bases: TGCAGCGTTTCACCGAAGGGGGGACGCACAGATACGCAGTATTTT.